This TCR beta chain appears in the sequencing data of a study of cytomegalovirus exposure and HLA in healthy donors. General study results and limits: Later on, an analysis found that several of the most significant clusters appeared to be linked to common viral pathogens, which included parvovirus B19.

Nominal health characterized the donors when sampled, though unrecorded immune exposures were likely. In the PCR, 60 Vbeta and 13 Jbeta primers were used. TCRdb keeps only in-frame clones here, not all; method: immunoSEQ multiplex PCR. The sample holds approximately 190,000 clones; 75% to 90% are singletons and the top ten take under 1.2%. The J segment lost 7 bases and the V segment lost 5 bases, leaving 12 bases of the junction unmatched. The CDR3 runs to 18 residues. Per the germline V gene, CDR1 is SEHNR and CDR2 is FQNEAQ (reference sequence). As for this clone: The antigen remains unidentified.

The sequencing sample was made of PBMCs. This chain uses TRBV7-9 with TRBJ1-6; 12 positions agree with TRBD1. The source is a boy aged 2 to 9 in good health and CMV-seronegative. The CDR3 is CASSPGTGGNLGNSPLHF. The CDR3 bases are TGTGCCAGCAGCCCCGGGACAGGGGGCAACCTAGGGAATTCACCCCTCCACTTT.